Below, 7 T cell receptor beta chains from the same sample are listed, as sequenced in a study of a mutant IDH1 vaccine in newly diagnosed glioma. Data came from immunoSEQ multiplex PCR; TCRdb stores just in-frame clones and leaves some out. The sample holds about 83,000 clones; roughly 90% are singletons and the top ten take approximately 0.6%. Their recognized antigens are unknown. The time point is: week 5, during vaccination. Doses of 300 ug of mutant IDH1 20-mer peptide were given with topical imiquimod. The source was PBMCs, collected from a glioma patient whose treatment included an IDH1 peptide vaccine. Receptor source: a woman in her 50s with glioma.

CDR3 nucleotides: TGTGCCAGCAGTGAAGCGGCAGGGCTTGGCTACACCTTC. It is translated as CASSEAAGLGYTF. The J gene is TRBJ1-2, the V gene TRBV6-1; D perhaps matches TRBD1 (5 bases). The CDR3 has 13 residues. The germline gives CDR1 MNHNS, CDR2 SASEGT. V was pared by 0 bases and J by 7 bases, with 9 bases between.

The chain recombines TRBV28 with TRBJ2-7; 7 bases align to TRBD2. The length of the CDR3 is 12 residues. After removal of 10 bases from V and 0 bases from J, the junction contained 3 bases not matched to a gene. Germline V gene sequence: CDR1 MDHEN, CDR2 SYDVKM. The CDR3 sequence is CATGGYSYEQYF. The CDR3 region has the DNA TGTGCCACCGGGGGGTACTCCTACGAGCAGTACTTC. Based on the CDR3 plus reference TRBV28 and TRBJ2-7, the full variable domain is DVKVTQSSRYLVKRTGEKVFLECVQDMDHENMFWYRQDPGLGLRLIYFSYDVKMKEKGDIPEGYSVSREKKERFSLILESASTNQTSMYLCATGGYSYEQYFGPGTRLTVT.

The V and J genes are TRBV14 and TRBJ2-5; D remains ambiguous. V was cut by 0 bases and J by 0 bases, with 8 bases left in between. The CDR3 is made up of 15 amino acids. Germline CDR1 is SGHDN and CDR2 is FVKESK. CDR3 sequence reads: CASSQDFEYQETQYF. Written as DNA, the CDR3 is TGTGCCAGCAGCCAAGATTTCGAGTACCAAGAGACCCAGTACTTC.

The CDR3 nucleotides read TGTGCCAGCAGTTTCACCCGGTATAGGACTAGCGAAAACATTCAGTACTTC. It codes for CASSFTRYRTSENIQYF. The rearrangement uses TRBV28 and TRBJ2-4; 9 nucleotides agree with TRBD2. The CDR3 runs 17 residues. Germline V gene sequence: CDR1 MDHEN, CDR2 SYDVKM. V dropped 3 bases and J dropped 5; count of bases not matched to a gene: 11. The whole variable domain, remainder taken from reference TRBV28 and TRBJ2-4, is DVKVTQSSRYLVKRTGEKVFLECVQDMDHENMFWYRQDPGLGLRLIYFSYDVKMKEKGDIPEGYSVSREKKERFSLILESASTNQTSMYLCASSFTRYRTSENIQYFGAGTRLSVL.

On this clone itself: This specimen includes other DNA sequences encoding the same CDR3. The gene calls are TRBV10-3 and TRBJ1-1; D is perhaps TRBD1 (5 bases). This CDR3 comprises 13 residues. Germline V gene data show CDR1 as ENHRY and CDR2 as SYGVKD. Trimming removed 4 bases from V and 1 base from J, with 7 bases in between. CDR3 DNA sequence: TGTGCCATCAGTGGAACAGGGAACACTGAAGCTTTCTTT. Translated: CAISGTGNTEAFF.

DNA of the CDR3: TGCGCCAGCAGCTTGGAGGCCCCAAGCGGGGGGAGAGAGACCCAGTACTTC. This sequence encodes CASSLEAPSGGRETQYF. V gene TRBV5-1 combines with J gene TRBJ2-5; 9 nucleotides agree with TRBD2. The CDR3 totals 17 residues. CDR1 and CDR2 from the germline V gene are SGHRS and YFSETQ. V was clipped by 0 bases and J by 4 bases; unmatched bases: 10.

The CDR3 sequence is CASSLNRLARNEQFF. CDR3 sequence (DNA): TGTGCCAGCAGTTTAAACAGACTAGCGCGTAATGAGCAGTTCTTC. The rearrangement uses TRBV28 and TRBJ2-1, with 8 bases aligning to TRBD2. The germline gives CDR1 MDHEN, CDR2 SYDVKM. Unmatched junction bases numbered 7, after V lost 2 bases and J lost 7 bases. The CDR3 has 15 amino acids.